This T cell receptor (beta chain) stems from a study of glioma-infiltrating T cells after dendritic cell vaccination. Study information: Monocyte-derived dendritic cells, cultured less than 8 days with IL-4 and GM-CSF, were pulsed with autologous tumor lysate.

The CDR3 loop spans 15 amino acids. CDR1 is MNHNS, CDR2 SASEGT, per germline. Trimming at V came to 5 bases and at J to 4 bases, leaving 6 bases not matched to a gene. Study results and limitations: Longer survival after dendritic cell vaccination followed higher pretreatment TIL content.

Some clones are missing from TCRdb's copy, which holds only in-frame ones; the method was immunoSEQ multiplex PCR. The repertoire includes 70,000 to 90,000 clones, roughly 87% of them detected once, and 5.5% to 8% sits in the top ten. With regard to this clone: Its target is not known.

Time point specified: after dendritic cell vaccination, including at tumor progression/relapse. The gene calls are TRBV6-1 and TRBJ1-3; 9 bases line up with TRBD1. The source of this sequence is a human donor with glioblastoma. This specimen consisted of blood, obtained after dendritic cell vaccination. The CDR3 DNA reads as TGTGCCAGCAGTCACAGGGGGCCAGGAGGAAACACCATATATTTT. Protein sequence: CASSHRGPGGNTIYF.